This TCR beta chain is drawn from a study of cytomegalovirus exposure and HLA in healthy donors. PCR employed 60 Vbeta and 13 Jbeta primers. Some clones are missing from TCRdb's copy, which holds only in-frame ones; the method was immunoSEQ multiplex PCR. The data contain about 130,000 clones, about 78% of them seen just once; the ten biggest clones take up roughly 1.5%. As concerns this clone: The antigen is not known.

Study-level findings and limits: In a later analysis, common viral pathogens appeared linked to several of the most significant clusters. There was a cluster of highly shared sequence variants that was likely a sequencing artifact.

The V end lost 1 base, the J end lost 5 bases, and 9 bases lay between the germline ends. The CDR3 has 14 amino acids. Germline CDR1 LGHNA, CDR2 YNFKEQ. The V and J genes are TRBV4-2 and TRBJ2-1; maybe TRBD2 (5 bases). The sample taken for sequencing was PBMCs. The source of this sequence is a female donor in good health and CMV-seronegative. CDR3 amino acids: CASSQVAGDNEQFF. As DNA, the CDR3 is TGTGCCAGCAGCCAAGTAGCCGGGGACAATGAGCAGTTCTTC.